This paragraph reports one TCR beta chain. This sample is drawn from a study of blood T cell repertoires in COVID-19. Overall study: Acute and convalescent COVID-19 specimens originated in the United States, Italy and Spain. T cells, B-cell-depleted T cells, or PBMCs provided the cDNA or gDNA that served as material.

Under the authors' procedure: From reference gene primer amplification, estimates of nucleated cell counts were derived. The repertoire was sequenced with immunoSEQ multiplex PCR; TCRdb's copy has only in-frame clones and lacks some. D and trimming come from the DNA, and the V and J calls and clone size come from that table. The table records roughly 180,000 clones, about 76% of them present only once. This CDR3 is built from 12 residues. V dropped 1 base and J dropped 4 bases, with 5 bases sitting between them. Germline CDR1 is SGHAT and CDR2 is FQNNGV. The V gene is TRBV11-2, the J gene TRBJ2-7; D ambiguous. Sequenced input: peripheral blood. This receptor was taken from a woman in her fifties or sixties with active or convalescent COVID-19. The CDR3 region is CASSLGRYEQYF. The CDR3 nucleotides are TGTGCCAGCAGCTTAGGCAGGTACGAGCAGTACTTC.